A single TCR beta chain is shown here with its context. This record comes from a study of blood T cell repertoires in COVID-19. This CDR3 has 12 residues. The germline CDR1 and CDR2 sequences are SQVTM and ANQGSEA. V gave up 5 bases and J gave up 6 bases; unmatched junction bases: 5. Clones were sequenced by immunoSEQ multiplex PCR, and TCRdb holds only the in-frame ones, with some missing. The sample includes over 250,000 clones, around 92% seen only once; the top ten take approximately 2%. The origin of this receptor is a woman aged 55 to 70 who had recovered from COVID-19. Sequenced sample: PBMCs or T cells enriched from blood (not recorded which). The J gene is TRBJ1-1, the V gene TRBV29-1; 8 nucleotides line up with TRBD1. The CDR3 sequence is CSVLDRGPEAFF. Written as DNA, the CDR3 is TGCAGCGTTCTTGACAGGGGCCCTGAAGCTTTCTTT.